This T cell receptor beta chain was found in a study of tissue T cells after allogeneic stem cell transplantation. This CDR3 comprises 13 residues. Germline values: CDR1 KGHTA, CDR2 FQNQQP. Assay: immunoSEQ multiplex PCR; the TCRdb copy retains only in-frame clones and omits some. In the table there are 5,500 to 7,500 clones, approximately 44% of which are singletons. Worth noting for this clone: Its antigen is unidentified. Here the gene names and germline are mouse. The read terminates 1 residue ahead of where the CDR3 ends, so the germline J gene completes it.

Broader study findings: Shared clones across patients were few; motif clustering revealed tissue-specific shared signatures.

Documented time point: mouse harvest day 7 after allogeneic transplant. Tail vein injection delivered 10^7 T-cell-depleted bone marrow cells and 10^6 splenic CD5+ T cells. The V gene is TRBV23, the J gene TRBJ1-3; the DNA was not compared with TRBD1, the D call given in the table. This receptor was identified in a female BALB/c mouse given C57BL/6 T cells with graft-versus-host disease after an allogeneic hematopoietic cell transplant. Source material: lymph node tissue. The chain's CDR3 is CSSKTISGNTLYF. The sequenced part of the CDR3 DNA is TGCTCCAGCAAGACAATTTCTGGAAATACGCTCTAT. The whole variable domain, remainder taken from reference TRBV23 and TRBJ1-3, is DAAVTQKPRYLIKMKGQEAEMKCIPEKGHTAVFWYQQKQSKELKFLIYFQNQQPLDQIDMVKERFSAVCPSSSLCSLGIRTCEAEDSALYLCSSKTISGNTLYFGEGSRLIVV.